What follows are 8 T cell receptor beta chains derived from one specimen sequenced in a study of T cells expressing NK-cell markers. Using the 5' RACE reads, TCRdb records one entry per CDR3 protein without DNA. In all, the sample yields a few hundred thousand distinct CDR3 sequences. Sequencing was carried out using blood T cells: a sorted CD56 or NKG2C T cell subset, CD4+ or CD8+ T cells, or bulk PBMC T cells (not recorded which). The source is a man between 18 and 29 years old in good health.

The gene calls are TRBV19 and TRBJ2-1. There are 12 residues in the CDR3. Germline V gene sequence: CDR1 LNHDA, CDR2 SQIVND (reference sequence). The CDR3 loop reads CASSGQYNEQFF.

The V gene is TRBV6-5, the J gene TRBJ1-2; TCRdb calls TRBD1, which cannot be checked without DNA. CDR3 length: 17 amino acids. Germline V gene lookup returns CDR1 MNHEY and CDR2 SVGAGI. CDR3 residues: CASRAGTGDHLNYGYTF.

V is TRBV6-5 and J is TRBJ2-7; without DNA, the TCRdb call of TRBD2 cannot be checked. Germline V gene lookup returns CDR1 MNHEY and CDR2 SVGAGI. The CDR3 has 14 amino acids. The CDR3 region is CASSYGKVEGEQYF.

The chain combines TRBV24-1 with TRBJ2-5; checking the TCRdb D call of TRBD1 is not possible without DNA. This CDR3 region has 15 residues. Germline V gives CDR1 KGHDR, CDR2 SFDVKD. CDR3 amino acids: CATSEPGTGSETQYF.

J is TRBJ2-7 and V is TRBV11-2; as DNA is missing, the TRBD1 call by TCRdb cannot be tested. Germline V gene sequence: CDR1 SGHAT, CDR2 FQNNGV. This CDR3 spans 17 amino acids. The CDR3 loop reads CASSLAGQGAYSYEQYF.

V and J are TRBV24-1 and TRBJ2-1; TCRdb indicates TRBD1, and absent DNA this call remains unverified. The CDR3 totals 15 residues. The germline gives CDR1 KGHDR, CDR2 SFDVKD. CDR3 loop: CATSPPGTGGREQFF.

The CDR3 protein is CASSPSGGYQPQHF. V and J are TRBV18 and TRBJ1-5; the D gene TCRdb calls, TRBD1, cannot be checked with no DNA. Germline V gene lookup returns CDR1 KGHSH and CDR2 LQKENI. The CDR3 has 14 residues.

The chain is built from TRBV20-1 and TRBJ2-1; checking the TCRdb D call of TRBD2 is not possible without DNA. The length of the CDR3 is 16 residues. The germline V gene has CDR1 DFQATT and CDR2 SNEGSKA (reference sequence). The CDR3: CSAQFVSSGGGNEQFF.